This is a list of T cell receptor beta chains from one sample in a study of shared clonotypes between healthy human individuals. Assay used: immunoSEQ multiplex PCR; TCRdb lists only in-frame clones, some missing. Of approximately 980,000 clones in the sample, approximately 80% were seen once. The material sequenced was memory CD4+ T cells sorted from blood. The source is a man aged 18 to 30 in good health. Each CDR3 is given with its conserved first and last residue. A D gene is named only where the DNA matches it firmly. A clone size is listed for some rows: how often the clone was seen (once, few, many), or a class if it is expanded.

j_call	clone_size	v_call	d_call	cdr3_nt	cdr3_aa
TRBJ2-2	-	TRBV2	-	TGTGCCAGCAGTGTCATCCAAGTCGGCGGGGAGCTGTTTTTT	CASSVIQVGGELFF
TRBJ2-6	-	TRBV6-1	-	TGTGCCAGCAGTGAATTTTCGGGAGCCGGGGCCAACGTCCTGACTTTC	CASSEFSGAGANVLTF
TRBJ2-1	-	TRBV7-8	-	TGTGCCAGCAGCGTCGACCTGGGGAATGAGCAGTTCTTC	CASSVDLGNEQFF
TRBJ2-1	-	TRBV5-1	TRBD1	TGCGCCAGCACGACAGGGGGTGGCTCCTACAATGAGCAGTTCTTC	CASTTGGGSYNEQFF
TRBJ2-7	-	TRBV7-2	TRBD2	TGTGCCAGCAGCCCTAGCGGGGCTACCTACGAGCAGTACTTC	CASSPSGATYEQYF
TRBJ2-1	-	TRBV19	TRBD1	TGTGCCACTCAGGGGGACAATGAGCAGTTCTTC	CATQGDNEQFF
TRBJ2-1	few	TRBV19	TRBD2	TGTGCCAGTAGTCCGAGGACTAGCGGGAGTAGGAATGAGCAGTTCTTC	CASSPRTSGSRNEQFF
TRBJ2-5	-	TRBV27	TRBD2	TGTGCCAGCAGTTTCCGGGCCGGGACTAGCGGGGAGACCCAGTACTTC	CASSFRAGTSGETQYF
TRBJ2-7	-	TRBV6-1	-	TGTGCCAGCAGTGACCAGGGGCCCTACGACGAGCAGTACTTC	CASSDQGPYDEQYF
TRBJ2-3	-	TRBV7-3	-	TGTGCCAGCAGCGTTGTCGGTTCTAGCACAGATACGCAGTATTTT	CASSVVGSSTDTQYF
TRBJ2-3	-	TRBV11-3	TRBD2	TGTGCCAGCAGCCTCCGCCCGACTAGCTACAGCGCAGATACGCAGTATTTT	CASSLRPTSYSADTQYF
TRBJ2-1	-	TRBV7-6	-	TGTGCCAGCAGCTTGGGGGATGAGCAGTTCTTC	CASSLGDEQFF
TRBJ1-2	once	TRBV6-5	-	TGTGCCAGCAGTTACTCGCGCACAGCCTATGGCTACACCTTC	CASSYSRTAYGYTF
TRBJ2-6	once	TRBV6-6	-	TGTGCCAGCAGTTACTATTGGGGCTCTGGGGCCAACGTCCTGACTTTC	CASSYYWGSGANVLTF
TRBJ1-2	-	TRBV7-9	-	TGTGCCAGCAGCTTAAGGGACGGATATGGCTACACCTTC	CASSLRDGYGYTF
TRBJ2-3	-	TRBV5-1	-	TGCGCCAGCAGCCCCGCGGGGACAGATACGCAGTATTTT	CASSPAGTDTQYF
TRBJ1-1	-	TRBV10-3	TRBD1	TGTGCCATCAGTGAGTCGGAACAGGGGAGCACTGAAGCTTTCTTT	CAISESEQGSTEAFF
TRBJ1-6	-	TRBV5-6	-	TGTGCCAGCAGCTTGGCCGAGGGAGTGTATAATTCACCCCTCCACTTT	CASSLAEGVYNSPLHF
TRBJ1-5	-	TRBV7-9	TRBD1	TGTGCCAGCAGTCCGTACAGGGGGCAGGATCAGCCCCAGCATTTT	CASSPYRGQDQPQHF
TRBJ1-1	-	TRBV30	-	TGTGCCTGGAGTGTAGAATCCTCCCACTTT	CAWSVESSHF
TRBJ2-5	-	TRBV5-8	TRBD2	TGTGCCAGCAGCTTGTATTTCTCGCGGGGGGGCCAAGAGACCCAGTACTTC	CASSLYFSRGGQETQYF
TRBJ2-7	-	TRBV28	-	TGTGCCAGCACCATTCAAGCGGGCGGCTCCTACGAGCAGTACTTC	CASTIQAGGSYEQYF
TRBJ1-1	few	TRBV18	-	TGTGCCAGCTCACCGAAGAACACTGAAGCTTTCTTT	CASSPKNTEAFF
TRBJ1-2	-	TRBV10-3	-	TGTGCCATCAGTGATTCGGGGCAGCCGATGCGACGCCTCTTC	CAISDSGQPMRRLF